The sequence of this TCR beta chain was determined in a study of blood T cell repertoires in COVID-19. Study-wide background: Donors in the United States, Italy and Spain gave samples during acute or convalescent COVID-19. The cDNA or gDNA used as material had been derived from T cells, B-cell-depleted T cells, or PBMCs.

After removal of 3 bases from V and 6 bases from J, the junction contained 6 bases not matched to a gene. Germline V lookup: CDR1 KGHSH, CDR2 LQKENI. The CDR3 length is 14 residues. Seattle enrolled patients during active infection and tracked them longitudinally. Source study methods: Scientists estimated how many nucleated cells there were by amplifying reference gene primers. Assay: immunoSEQ multiplex PCR; the TCRdb copy retains only in-frame clones and omits some. V, J and clone size reflect that table, while D and trimming were determined from the DNA. The repertoire holds approximately 78,000 clones, with 90% to 95% as singletons.

What was sequenced was peripheral blood. The chain couples TRBV18 to TRBJ2-5; 8 bases map to TRBD2. The clonotype was recovered from a man aged 45-65 years with COVID-19, enrolled during active disease. CDR3 loop: CASSPREGTKTQYF. The CDR3 coding sequence is TGTGCCAGCTCACCCCGGGAGGGGACGAAGACCCAGTACTTC.